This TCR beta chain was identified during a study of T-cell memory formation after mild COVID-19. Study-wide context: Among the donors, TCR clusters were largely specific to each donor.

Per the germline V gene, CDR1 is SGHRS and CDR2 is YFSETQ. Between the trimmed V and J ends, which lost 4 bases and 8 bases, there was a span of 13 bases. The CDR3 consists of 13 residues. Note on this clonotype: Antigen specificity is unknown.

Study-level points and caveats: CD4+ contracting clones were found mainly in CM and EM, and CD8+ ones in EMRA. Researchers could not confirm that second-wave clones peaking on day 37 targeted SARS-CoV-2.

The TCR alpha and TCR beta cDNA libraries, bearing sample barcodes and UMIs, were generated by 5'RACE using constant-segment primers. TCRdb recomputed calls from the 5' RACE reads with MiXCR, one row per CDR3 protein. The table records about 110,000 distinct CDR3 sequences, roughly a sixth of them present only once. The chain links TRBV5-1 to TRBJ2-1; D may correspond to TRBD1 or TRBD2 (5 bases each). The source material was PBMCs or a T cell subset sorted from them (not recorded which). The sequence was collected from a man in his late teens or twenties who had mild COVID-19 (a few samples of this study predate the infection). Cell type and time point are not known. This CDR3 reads CASSLGRDDEQFF. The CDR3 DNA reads TGCGCCAGCAGCCTGGGACGGGACGATGAGCAGTTCTTC.